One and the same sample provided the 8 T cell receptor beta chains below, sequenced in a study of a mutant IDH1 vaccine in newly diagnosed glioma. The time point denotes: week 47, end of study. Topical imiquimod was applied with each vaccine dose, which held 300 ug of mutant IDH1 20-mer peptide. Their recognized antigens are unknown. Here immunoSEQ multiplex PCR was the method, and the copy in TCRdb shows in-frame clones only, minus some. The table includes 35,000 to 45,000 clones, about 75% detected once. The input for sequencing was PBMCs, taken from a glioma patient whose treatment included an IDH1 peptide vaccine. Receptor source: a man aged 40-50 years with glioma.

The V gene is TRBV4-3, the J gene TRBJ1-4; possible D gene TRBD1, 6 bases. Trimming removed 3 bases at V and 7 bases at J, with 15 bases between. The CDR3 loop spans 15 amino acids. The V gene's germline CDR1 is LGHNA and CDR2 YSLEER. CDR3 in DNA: TGCGCCAGCAGCCATAGGGGGGGTCCAAGTGAAAAACTGTTTTTT. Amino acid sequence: CASSHRGGPSEKLFF.

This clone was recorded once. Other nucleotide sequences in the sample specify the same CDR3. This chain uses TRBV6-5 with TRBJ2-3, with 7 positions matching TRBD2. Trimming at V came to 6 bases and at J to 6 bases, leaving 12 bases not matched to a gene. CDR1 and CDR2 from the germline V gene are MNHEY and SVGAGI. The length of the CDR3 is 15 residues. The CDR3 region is CASRGGSRDSDTQYF. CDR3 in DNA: TGTGCCAGCAGGGGGGGGTCGCGGGACTCGGATACGCAGTATTTT.

DNA of the CDR3: TGTGCCAGCAGTTTCGACAGAGAAGCTTTCTTT. Its translation is CASSFDREAFF. This chain connects TRBV6-5 to TRBJ1-1; tentative D call: TRBD1 (5 bases). Germline-derived CDR1 and CDR2 are MNHEY and SVGAGI. This CDR3 spans 11 amino acids. Trimming stripped 4 bases from V and 8 bases from J, with 8 bases between.

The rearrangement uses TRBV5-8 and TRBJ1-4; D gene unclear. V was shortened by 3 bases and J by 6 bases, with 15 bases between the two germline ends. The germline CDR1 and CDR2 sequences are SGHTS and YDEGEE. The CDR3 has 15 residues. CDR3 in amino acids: CASSSTGVLHEKLFF. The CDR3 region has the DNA TGTGCCAGCAGCTCGACCGGGGTGTTGCATGAAAAACTGTTTTTT.

The CDR3 DNA reads TGTGCCAGCAGCTTCATCTCGGGAGGAAACACCATATATTTT. Encoded protein: CASSFISGGNTIYF. J is TRBJ1-3 and V is TRBV11-3; no clear D gene. CDR1 and CDR2 from the germline V gene are SGHNT and YENEEA. The CDR3 is 14 residues long. V was shortened by 3 bases and J by 4 bases, with 10 bases between the two germline ends.

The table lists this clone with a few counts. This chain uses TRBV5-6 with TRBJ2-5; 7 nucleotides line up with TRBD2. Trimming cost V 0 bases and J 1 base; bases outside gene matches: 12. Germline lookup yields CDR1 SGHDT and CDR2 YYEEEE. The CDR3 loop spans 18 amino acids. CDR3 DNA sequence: TGTGCCAGCAGCTTGGCTTGGCTAGCGGTAGACGGCCAAGAGACCCAGTACTTC. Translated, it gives CASSLAWLAVDGQETQYF.

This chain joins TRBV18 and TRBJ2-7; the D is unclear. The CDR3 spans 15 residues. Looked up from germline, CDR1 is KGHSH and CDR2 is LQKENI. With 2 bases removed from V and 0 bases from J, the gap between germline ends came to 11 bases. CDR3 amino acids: CASSPRKGNSYEQYF. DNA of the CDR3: TGTGCCAGCTCACCAAGGAAAGGGAACTCCTACGAGCAGTACTTC.

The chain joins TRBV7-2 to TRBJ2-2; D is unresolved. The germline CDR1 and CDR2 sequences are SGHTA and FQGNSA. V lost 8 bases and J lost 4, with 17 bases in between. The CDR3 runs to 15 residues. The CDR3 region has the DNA TGTGCCAGCCGGCCCCCTAACCGGTCCACCGGGGAGCTGTTTTTT. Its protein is CASRPPNRSTGELFF. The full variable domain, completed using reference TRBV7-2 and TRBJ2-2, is GAGVSQSPSNKVTEKGKDVELRCDPISGHTALYWYRQSLGQGLEFLIYFQGNSAPDKSGLPSDRFSAERTGGSVSTLTIQRTQQEDSAVYLCASRPPNRSTGELFFGEGSRLTVL.